The 13 T cell receptor beta chains below were found in one sample sequenced in a study of T cells in localized non-small cell lung cancer. Profiling relied on immunoSEQ multiplex PCR, and the TCRdb table lists in-frame clones only, not all of them. This sample has roughly 30,000 clones, with approximately 85% found just once. Specimen: peripheral blood mononuclear cells, collected before any cancer treatment. The receptors here all came from a woman aged 35-70 years with stage III lung adenocarcinoma.

J is TRBJ2-3 and V is TRBV4-3; 7 nucleotides align to TRBD1. Germline trimming cut 3 bases from V and 10 bases from J; bases unmatched to any gene: 7. CDR3 length: 13 amino acids. Germline assignment: CDR1 LGHNA and CDR2 YSLEER. CDR3 nucleotide sequence: TGCGCCAGCAGCCAGATAATAGGGGGCGCGCAGTATTTT. Translation: CASSQIIGGAQYF.

The chain links TRBV7-9 to TRBJ2-1, with TRBD2 matching over 10 bases. Germline V gene data show CDR1 as SEHNR and CDR2 as FQNEAQ (reference sequence). J lost 4 bases, V lost 5 bases, and 2 bases had no gene match. This CDR3 region has 14 residues. The CDR3 sequence: CASSETSGYNEQFF. CDR3 in DNA: TGTGCCAGCAGCGAGACTAGCGGGTACAATGAGCAGTTCTTC.

This clone was observed a single time. This chain links TRBV7-6 with TRBJ1-3; 7 nucleotides line up with TRBD1. CDR1 and CDR2 from the germline V gene are SGHVS and FNYEAQ. There are 16 residues in the CDR3. Trimming at V came to 5 bases and at J to 0 bases, leaving 7 bases not matched to a gene. CDR3 bases: TGTGCCAGCAGCAACCCGGACAGGAGCTCTGGAAACACCATATATTTT. Translating it yields CASSNPDRSSGNTIYF.

The rearrangement uses TRBV6-6 and TRBJ1-1; D is undetermined. V was shortened by 5 bases and J by 5 bases, with 12 bases between the two germline ends. The CDR3 has 13 residues. The V gene's germline CDR1 is MNHNY and CDR2 SVGAGI (reference sequence). The CDR3, as DNA: TGTGCCAGCAGTCAGGAAGGGAGGACTGAAGCTTTCTTT. It yields the protein CASSQEGRTEAFF.

This clone appeared a few times. V and J are TRBV28 and TRBJ1-2, with D perhaps TRBD1 (5 bases). Between the trimmed V and J ends, which lost 6 bases and 7 bases, there was a span of 15 bases. From germline, CDR1 is MDHEN and CDR2 SYDVKM. The CDR3 totals 13 residues. For the CDR3, the DNA is TGTGCCAGCAGGGAGGGGCAGTGGGGTGGCTACACCTTC. Translated, it gives CASREGQWGGYTF.

The chain combines TRBV4-1 with TRBJ2-5; D perhaps matches TRBD1 (7 bases). Trimming took 1 base from V and 5 from J, leaving 20 bases between them. This CDR3 spans 17 amino acids. Germline-derived CDR1 and CDR2 are MGHRA and YSYEKL. The CDR3 DNA is TGCGCCAGCAGCCAAGTTGTAAGAGGAGGGGGCCGGGAGACCCAGTACTTC. Amino acids: CASSQVVRGGGRETQYF.

The chain couples TRBV5-1 to TRBJ2-3; 8 bases map to TRBD1. CDR1 is SGHRS, CDR2 YFSETQ, per germline. The CDR3 is 15 amino acids. The V and J ends lost 4 bases and 1 base, in that order; junction bases with no gene match: 5. CDR3 DNA sequence: TGCGCCAGCAGCCCGCCGACAGGGGGCACAGATACGCAGTATTTT. Its protein product is CASSPPTGGTDTQYF.

This chain joins TRBV7-1 and TRBJ1-1; no clear D. Being an ORF, TRBV7-1 has a function that is uncertain. V shed 5 bases and J shed 0 bases, with 10 bases lying between them. The CDR3 is 14 residues long. The CDR3 DNA follows: TGTGCCAGCAGCCAAGAGGGCCTGAACACTGAAGCTTTCTTT. It is translated as CASSQEGLNTEAFF.

This clone occurred a few times. Other DNA sequences within the sample encode an identical CDR3. This sequence joins TRBV6-6 and TRBJ1-4, with unresolved D. Trimming cost V 6 bases and J 4 bases, with 6 bases left between them. CDR1 is MNHNY and CDR2 is SVGAGI in the germline V gene (reference sequence). The CDR3 contains 12 residues. The chain's CDR3 is CASSWVNEKLFF. The CDR3 region has the DNA TGTGCCAGCAGCTGGGTTAATGAAAAACTGTTTTTT.

V is TRBV9 and J is TRBJ2-2, with 7 nucleotides matching TRBD1. J lost 2 bases, V lost 4 bases, and 8 bases had no gene match. The CDR3 totals 16 residues. Per germline, CDR1 SGDLS and CDR2 YYNGEE. The CDR3 is CASSFDPGGNTGELFF. Here the CDR3 DNA reads TGTGCCAGCAGCTTCGACCCAGGGGGTAACACCGGGGAGCTGTTTTTT.

V and J are TRBV28 and TRBJ2-1; 7 nucleotides align to TRBD1. The germline V gene has CDR1 MDHEN and CDR2 SYDVKM. The CDR3 has 15 residues. With 7 bases clipped from V and 9 bases from J, the junction kept 15 bases outside the gene matches. CDR3 residues: CASIARQGPIGEQFF. The DNA of the CDR3 is TGTGCCAGCATTGCCAGACAGGGACCTATTGGTGAGCAGTTCTTC.

V and J are TRBV4-2 and TRBJ1-4; 7 bases align to TRBD1. Germline V gene sequence: CDR1 LGHNA, CDR2 YNFKEQ. The V segment lost 3 bases and the J segment 8 bases; nucleotides outside the gene matches: 12. This CDR3 has 16 amino acids. CDR3 coding DNA: TGTGCCAGCAGCCACCGTAGGGGGCAGGGTGGGGAAAAACTGTTTTTT. This translates into CASSHRRGQGGEKLFF.

In this sample, this clone turned up once. This chain uses TRBV7-4 with TRBJ1-1, with D unresolved. Trimming pared 5 bases from V and 0 bases from J, leaving 10 bases between. Germline V CDR1 and CDR2: SGHVT, SQSDAQ. The length of the CDR3 is 14 residues. The CDR3: CASSQEGLNTEAFF. The CDR3 region has the DNA TGTGCCAGCAGCCAAGAGGGCCTGAACACTGAAGCTTTCTTT.